This TCR beta chain comes out of a study of blood T cell repertoires in COVID-19 (dated by TCRdb to the early 2020s). Regarding the research as a whole: The collaborator samples originated in the United States, Italy and Spain and spanned the acute and convalescent phases of COVID-19. Nearly every sample came with metadata listing a de-identified subject ID, COVID-19 status, age in years and sex. Where HLA class I and class II types were available, the types were taken from metadata supplied by the sample provider, not from assay-based typing. The repertoires were made available in a free public database intended to serve as a resource for research on the immune response to SARS-CoV-2. Samples came from the ongoing ImmuneRACE study (first 160 participants) plus 1,254 subjects from 6 global collaborators. The material from the prospective study consisted of cDNA or gDNA derived from T cells, B-cell-depleted T cells, or PBMCs. Deeply sampled blood TCRbeta repertoires from subjects exposed to, actively infected with, or recovered from COVID-19 were included in the dataset. The investigation overall reported the following: The amount of clinical and demographic metadata varied by source and participant and was provided uncurated.

The CDR3 measures 13 amino acids from cysteine to phenylalanine. The only DNA kept is the CDR3, 39 bases in frame from the first base. Here V drops 9 bases and J drops 0 bases, and the junction holds 5 bases not matched to any gene. The germline V gene encodes CDR1 LNHDA and CDR2 SQIVND (reference sequence). At one collaborating source in Seattle, patients were enrolled during active infection and were followed longitudinally through the course of disease. Collaborating institutions collected whole blood in K2EDTA tubes following their own protocols. For TCRbeta analysis, collaborators shipped samples as frozen whole blood, isolated PBMCs, or DNA extracted from either of those sample types. This clone was seen more than once but under ten times. Which antigen it targets is not known. Base qualities are not provided; no much larger clone lies one nucleotide away. The immunoSEQ Assay, a bias-controlled multiplex PCR, was used to amplify TCRbeta CDR3 regions from genomic DNA. In the paper's pipeline: The number of nucleated cells in each sample was estimated by amplification of reference gene primers within the assay. Sequence reads were collapsed and filtered to measure the absolute abundance of every unique TCRbeta CDR3 rearrangement. For each sample, productive Simpson clonality was calculated as the square root of Simpson's diversity index across productive rearrangements. Entries here come from immuneACCESS through TCRdb and include only in-frame sequences with V and J called. Some clones fail to appear in such tables; in the studies checked, an unresolved V gene covers under half of the shortfall, and the cause of the remainder is unknown. That table supplies the V and J calls and clone size; D and trimming were determined from the DNA. Counted in this sample were roughly 250,000 clones; roughly 88% of them appeared once. Roughly 0.87% of the sample is taken by the ten largest.

The chain is assembled from TRBV19 and TRBJ2-7; 7 junctional bases match TRBD1. The sequenced sample consisted of peripheral blood. The sequence was collected from a human donor with COVID-19, enrolled during active disease. The donor label of this sample is uncertain. The CDR3 amino acid sequence is: CASKQGNSYEQYF. The DNA is as follows: TGTGCCAGCAAACAGGGGAACTCCTACGAGCAGTACTTC.